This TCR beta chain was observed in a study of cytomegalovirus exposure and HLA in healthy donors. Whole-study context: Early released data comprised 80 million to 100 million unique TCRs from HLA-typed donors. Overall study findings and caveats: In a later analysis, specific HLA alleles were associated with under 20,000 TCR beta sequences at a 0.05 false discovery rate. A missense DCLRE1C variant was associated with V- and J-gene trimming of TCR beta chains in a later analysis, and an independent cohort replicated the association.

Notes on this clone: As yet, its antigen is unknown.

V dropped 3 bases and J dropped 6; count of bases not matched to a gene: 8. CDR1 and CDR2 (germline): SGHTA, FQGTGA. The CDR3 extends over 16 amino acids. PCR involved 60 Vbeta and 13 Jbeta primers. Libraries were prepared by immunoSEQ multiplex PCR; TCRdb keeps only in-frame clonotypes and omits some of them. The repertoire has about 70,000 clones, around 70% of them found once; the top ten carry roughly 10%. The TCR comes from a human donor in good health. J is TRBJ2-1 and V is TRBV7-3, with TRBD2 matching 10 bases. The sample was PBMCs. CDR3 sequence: CASSFLAGAGPNEQFF. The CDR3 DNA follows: TGTGCCAGCAGCTTCCTAGCGGGAGCGGGTCCCAATGAGCAGTTCTTC.